This TCR beta chain was obtained from a study of blood T cell repertoires in COVID-19. Methods used by the authors: Reference gene primers were amplified, and this amplification served to estimate nucleated cell counts. TCRdb keeps only in-frame clones here, not all; method: immunoSEQ multiplex PCR. V, J and clone size reflect that table, while D and trimming were determined from the DNA. The sample yields around 66,000 clones, approximately 87% seen once. This CDR3 spans 14 amino acids. The V gene end was trimmed by 0 bases and the J gene end by 6 bases; junction bases not matched to a gene: 1. The germline gives CDR1 LNHDA, CDR2 SQIVND (reference sequence).

The chain carries TRBV19 and TRBJ2-2, with 7 bases that match TRBD2. The sequenced material came from peripheral blood. The sequence was collected from a man in his 60s with acute or convalescent COVID-19. CDR3: CASSIEGGAGELFF. In nucleotides, the CDR3 is TGTGCCAGTAGTATAGAGGGGGGGGCCGGGGAGCTGTTTTTT.